This paragraph reports one T cell receptor (beta chain). In each case, RNA was isolated and then reverse transcribed into cDNA as the sequencing template. Sequencing was performed with immunoSEQ multiplex PCR; in TCRdb, only in-frame clones are kept and a portion is missing. The sample holds some 220,000 clones, 50% to 70% seen once. The treatment is: oral pan-JAK inhibitor, 5-10 mg twice daily. This sample is drawn from a study of CD8+ T cells in alopecia areata. The V and J ends lost 4 bases and 5 bases respectively, with 15 bases between them. From germline, CDR1 is SGHKS and CDR2 YYEKEE (reference sequence). The CDR3 extends over 14 amino acids.

Material: CD4+ T cells sorted from blood, obtained at week 4, from a patient treated with tofacitinib. The sequence came from a human donor with alopecia areata. The V call is TRBV5-5, the J call TRBJ2-5; D perhaps matches TRBD1 (6 bases). This CDR3 reads CASSTLQGGETQYF. The CDR3 DNA sequence: TGTGCCAGCAGCACACTACAGGGCGGGGAGACCCAGTACTTC.